The 19 T cell receptor beta chains presented below share a single source sample, sequenced in a study of blood T cell repertoires in COVID-19. Sequencing was performed with immunoSEQ multiplex PCR; in TCRdb, only in-frame clones are kept and a portion is missing. The sample shows about 70,000 clones, roughly 79% of them seen only once. Specimen: peripheral blood. The receptors stem from a woman in her 70s with acute or convalescent COVID-19.

V gene TRBV28 combines with J gene TRBJ2-2; unclear D gene. The CDR3 has 11 residues. Germline V lookup: CDR1 MDHEN, CDR2 SYDVKM. The V gene lost 6 bases and the J gene lost 6 bases, with 5 bases spanning the gap. The CDR3 DNA reads TGTGCCAGCAGCCTAGCCGGGGAGCTGTTTTTT. Translated: CASSLAGELFF.

This clone was found a few times. This rearrangement joins TRBV13 to TRBJ1-2; 11 nucleotides align to TRBD1. Germline lookup yields CDR1 PRHDT and CDR2 FYEKMQ (reference sequence). The V segment lost 5 bases and the J segment 1 base; nucleotides outside the gene matches: 12. This CDR3 spans 18 amino acids. This chain's CDR3 is CASSRRDRGIPFNYGYTF. As DNA, the CDR3 is TGTGCCAGCAGCCGGAGGGACAGGGGGATCCCTTTTAACTATGGCTACACCTTC.

The chain couples TRBV5-1 to TRBJ2-7, with 7 bases that match TRBD1. The V gene end was trimmed by 6 bases and the J gene end by 0 bases; junction bases not matched to a gene: 9. Germline V CDR1 and CDR2: SGHRS, YFSETQ. There are 15 residues in the CDR3. CDR3: CASTISGQSSYEQYF. In DNA, the CDR3 is TGCGCCAGCACAATCTCGGGACAGAGCTCCTACGAGCAGTACTTC.

The chain couples TRBV28 to TRBJ2-7; D is unresolved. Trimming removed 4 bases from V and 0 bases from J, with 16 bases in between. The CDR3 runs to 16 residues. Looked up from germline, CDR1 is MDHEN and CDR2 is SYDVKM. The CDR3 spells CASSSNSNPSSYEQYF. The CDR3 coding sequence is TGTGCCAGCAGTTCCAACTCAAATCCAAGCTCCTACGAGCAGTACTTC. Together with reference TRBV28 and TRBJ2-7, the CDR3 gives the full variable domain: DVKVTQSSRYLVKRTGEKVFLECVQDMDHENMFWYRQDPGLGLRLIYFSYDVKMKEKGDIPEGYSVSREKKERFSLILESASTNQTSMYLCASSSNSNPSSYEQYFGPGTRLTVT.

The chain has TRBV29-1 and TRBJ2-2; 9 nucleotides align to TRBD1. The CDR3 covers 14 residues. V gave up 6 bases and J gave up 3 bases; unmatched junction bases: 5. Germline-derived CDR1 and CDR2 are SQVTM and ANQGSEA. CDR3 sequence: CSVVGTGYTGELFF. The CDR3 nucleotides are TGCAGCGTAGTGGGGACAGGGTACACCGGGGAGCTGTTTTTT.

J is TRBJ2-2 and V is TRBV5-1; 10 nucleotides align to TRBD2. The germline CDR1 and CDR2 sequences are SGHRS and YFSETQ. The V and J ends lost 4 bases and 6 bases, in that order; junction bases with no gene match: 6. CDR3 length: 15 residues. CDR3 in DNA: TGCGCCAGCAGCCCGGGACTAGCGAAGGCCGGGGAGCTGTTTTTT. Translated, it gives CASSPGLAKAGELFF.

The V call is TRBV15, the J call TRBJ1-5; 8 nucleotides align to TRBD1. The ends lost 9 bases at V and 4 bases at J; junction bases unmatched: 8. The CDR3 runs 14 residues. Looked up from germline, CDR1 is LNHNV and CDR2 is YYDKDF (reference sequence). The CDR3 sequence: CATRGNRGNQPQHF. CDR3 sequence (DNA): TGTGCCACGCGGGGGAACAGGGGGAATCAGCCCCAGCATTTT.

The chain has TRBV3-1 (or the pseudogene TRBV3-2) and TRBJ1-1; 8 bases align to TRBD1. Germline V gene data show CDR1 as LGHDT and CDR2 as YNNKEL (reference sequence). CDR3 length: 14 residues. With 5 bases clipped from V and 1 base from J, the junction kept 3 bases outside the gene matches. The CDR3 loop reads CASSGQGKNTEAFF. The CDR3 DNA sequence: TGTGCCAGCAGCGGACAGGGAAAGAACACTGAAGCTTTCTTT.

The V and J genes are TRBV29-1 and TRBJ2-1, with TRBD2 matching over 9 bases. In germline, CDR1 is SQVTM, CDR2 ANQGSEA. V shed 6 bases, J shed 3 bases, and the junction held 18 bases outside the gene matches. CDR3 length: 18 amino acids. The CDR3 region has the DNA TGCAGCGTCCCGGGCTTAGCGGGAGTATTTCTCGACTACAATGAGCAGTTCTTC. This codes for CSVPGLAGVFLDYNEQFF.

This clone was seen more than once but under ten times. V gene TRBV28 combines with J gene TRBJ1-5; TRBD1 aligns across 12 bases. In germline, CDR1 is MDHEN, CDR2 SYDVKM. V shed 5 bases and J 1 base; nucleotides not matched to a gene: 6. This CDR3 has 17 residues. The CDR3 reads CASSKPGQGASNQPQHF. DNA for the CDR3: TGTGCCAGCAGTAAGCCGGGACAGGGGGCAAGCAATCAGCCCCAGCATTTT.

The chain employs TRBV30 and TRBJ2-2, with D possibly being TRBD1 (6 bases). Trimming removed 5 bases at V and 7 bases at J, with 17 bases between. Looked up from germline, CDR1 is GTSNPN and CDR2 is SVGIG (reference sequence). The CDR3 runs to 14 residues. CDR3 loop: CAWATGPRGGELFF. The DNA of the CDR3 is TGTGCCTGGGCAACAGGGCCTCGGGGCGGGGAGCTGTTTTTT. Full variable domain (missing parts from reference TRBV30 and TRBJ2-2): SQTIHQWPATLVQPVGSPLSLECTVEGTSNPNLYWYRQAAGRGLQLLFYSVGIGQISSEVPQNLSASRPQDRQFILSSKKLLLSDSGFYLCAWATGPRGGELFFGEGSRLTVL.

In DNA, the CDR3 is TGTGCCAGCAGCTTCGGACAGGGGGGGTATGGCTACACCTTC. Its protein product is CASSFGQGGYGYTF. The V call is TRBV7-9, the J call TRBJ1-2; 10 bases line up with TRBD1. V shed 3 bases, J shed 5 bases, and the junction held 3 bases outside the gene matches. This CDR3 is 14 amino acids long. Germline CDR1 and CDR2: SEHNR and FQNEAQ (reference sequence).

The genes are TRBV18 and TRBJ2-7, with 12 bases that match TRBD2. The germline V gene has CDR1 KGHSH and CDR2 LQKENI. Germline trimming cut 4 bases from V and 6 bases from J; bases unmatched to any gene: 13. CDR3 size: 17 residues. The CDR3 spells CASSQRLAGVGSGEQYF. CDR3 nucleotide sequence: TGTGCCAGCTCACAACGACTAGCGGGAGTGGGTTCAGGCGAGCAGTACTTC.

The chain joins TRBV28 to TRBJ2-5; D is perhaps TRBD2 (5 bases). This CDR3 comprises 15 residues. V lost 6 bases, J lost 5 bases, and 19 bases lay in between. In germline, CDR1 is MDHEN, CDR2 SYDVKM. CDR3: CASRVSGPRVETQYF. CDR3 nucleotides: TGTGCCAGCAGGGTAAGCGGCCCTCGGGTGGAGACCCAGTACTTC. Together with reference TRBV28 and TRBJ2-5, the CDR3 gives the full variable domain: DVKVTQSSRYLVKRTGEKVFLECVQDMDHENMFWYRQDPGLGLRLIYFSYDVKMKEKGDIPEGYSVSREKKERFSLILESASTNQTSMYLCASRVSGPRVETQYFGPGTRLLVL.

The gene calls are TRBV5-1 and TRBJ2-1; TRBD2 aligns across 12 bases. Per germline, CDR1 SGHRS and CDR2 YFSETQ. Trimming took 2 bases from V and 0 from J; bases not matched to a gene: 6. This CDR3 is built from 18 residues. The CDR3 here is CASSFASGRELSYNEQFF. The CDR3 DNA reads as TGCGCCAGCAGCTTCGCTAGCGGGAGGGAACTCTCCTACAATGAGCAGTTCTTC.

This chain joins TRBV5-1 and TRBJ2-3, with 8 nucleotides matching TRBD2. CDR1 and CDR2 (germline): SGHRS, YFSETQ. The CDR3 length is 14 residues. The ends lost 4 bases at V and 2 bases at J; junction bases unmatched: 3. The CDR3, as DNA: TGCGCCAGCAGCCGAGCGGGAGTCACAGATACGCAGTATTTT. The encoded protein is CASSRAGVTDTQYF.

This sequence joins TRBV5-5 and TRBJ2-7; weak D call: TRBD2 (5 bases). Germline CDR1 reads SGHKS; CDR2 reads YYEKEE (reference sequence). V was clipped by 3 bases and J by 5 bases, with 18 bases between them. The CDR3 runs to 15 residues. Here the CDR3 reads CASSSEGRRTDEQYF. CDR3 DNA sequence: TGTGCCAGCAGCTCCGAGGGCAGGCGTACTGACGAGCAGTACTTC.

The chain joins TRBV5-1 to TRBJ2-1, with D perhaps matching TRBD2 (5 bases). Trimming removed 0 bases from V and 3 bases from J, with 10 bases in between. CDR3 length: 15 residues. Looked up from germline, CDR1 is SGHRS and CDR2 is YFSETQ. The CDR3 region has the DNA TGCGCCAGCAGCTTGGGACCGGGGAGCTACAATGAGCAGTTCTTC. Its protein is CASSLGPGSYNEQFF.

This CDR3 reads CASSPPGLRETEAFF. The DNA for the CDR3 is TGTGCCAGCTCACCACCGGGTTTAAGGGAGACTGAAGCTTTCTTT. The chain carries TRBV18 and TRBJ1-1; D gene ambiguous. Germline values: CDR1 KGHSH, CDR2 LQKENI. The CDR3 has 15 amino acids. Deletions cut 0 bases from V and 5 bases from J, with 13 bases between.